The sequence of this T cell receptor (beta chain) was determined in a study of regulatory T cells in long-lasting Graves disease. Trimming stripped 9 bases from V and 7 bases from J, with 21 bases between. The CDR3 is 15 amino acids. CDR1 SGHVS and CDR2 FQNEAQ come from the germline V gene. Time point given: persistent/refractory GD, antithyroid drugs over 5 years with positive TRAb. The authors made the TCR library using RNA they extracted from PBMCs. Arm-PCR of CDR3 regions and iRepertoire HTBI primers were used to build TCR beta libraries. TCRdb analysed the multiplex PCR reads with MiXCR anew, one entry per CDR3 protein. The sample shows roughly 430,000 distinct CDR3 sequences, about 21% of them seen only once.

The sample consisted of peripheral blood mononuclear cells (PBMCs), taken when the disease was refractory, from a patient treated with antithyroid drugs. V is TRBV7-8 and J is TRBJ2-2; perhaps TRBD1 as D (6 bases). This TCR derives from a female donor with Graves disease. DNA for the CDR3: TGTGCCAGTTTGGGCTGGCCTACAGGGATCGGGGAGCTGTTTTTT. Protein product: CASLGWPTGIGELFF.